The 21 T cell receptor beta chains below were found in one sample sequenced in a study of metastatic and nonmetastatic thyroid tumors. Using MiXCR, TCRdb reanalyzed the PCR reads. Among roughly 7,900 clones listed, 25% to 30% were seen once. No patient received treatment before thyroid surgery. Sequencing used adjacent normal tissue. The receptor source for this set is a male donor with papillary thyroid cancer or a benign thyroid nodule (not recorded which). Some clones in this sample may be carry-over from other donors' samples.

A word on this clone: As the CDR3 is not closed by the conserved phenylalanine or tryptophan, this likely results from a read error. The chain couples TRBV6-1 to TRBJ2-1, with 7 bases lining up with TRBD2. V lost 7 bases to trimming and J lost 13 bases; unmatched junction nucleotides: 16. From germline, CDR1 is MNHNS and CDR2 SASEGT. The CDR3 runs 14 residues. The CDR3 DNA reads TGTGCCAGCATCGGGGCCGTGGGGGGGGGAGATCAGTTCTGC. Translating it yields CASIGAVGGGDQFC.

This clone is large. The J gene is TRBJ2-7, the V gene TRBV12-3 or TRBV12-4, with D tentatively TRBD1 (5 bases). V lost 7 bases, J lost 6 bases, and 16 bases lay in between. This CDR3 comprises 13 residues. The CDR3 region has the DNA TGTGCCAGCACAGTAGGGGCCCTTGGCGAGCAGTACTTC. Translation: CASTVGALGEQYF.

On this clone itself: Compared with germline, one end of the junction differs, possibly owing to a read error. V is TRBV11-2 and J is TRBJ2-7; D call uncertain. The CDR3 has 15 residues. Germline V gene data show CDR1 as SGHAT and CDR2 as FQNNGV. CDR3 nucleotide sequence: TGTGCCAGCATCTTAGATCCGGGCAGAGCCTACGAGCAGTACTTC. It encodes CASILDPGRAYEQYF.

This clone was seen once. The chain combines TRBV20-1 with TRBJ2-2, with TRBD2 matching over 10 bases. Germline V gene sequence: CDR1 DFQATT, CDR2 SNEGSKA (reference sequence). The CDR3 runs 15 residues. V shed 1 base, J shed 3 bases, and the junction held 2 bases outside the gene matches. The CDR3: CSARVAGGYTGELFF. CDR3 nucleotide sequence: TGCAGTGCTAGAGTAGCGGGAGGCTACACCGGGGAGCTGTTTTTT.

By proportion, this clone is medium-sized (0.01 to 0.1%). The chain carries TRBV20-1 and TRBJ2-5, with 11 bases that match TRBD1. Per the germline V gene, CDR1 is DFQATT and CDR2 is SNEGSKA (reference sequence). V shed 3 bases and J 6 bases; nucleotides not matched to a gene: 9. This CDR3 has 15 amino acids. The CDR3 protein is CSASDRDRGTKTQYF. The CDR3 coding sequence is TGCAGTGCTAGCGACCGGGACAGGGGGACGAAGACCCAGTACTTC.

This clone showed up just a few times. The chain couples TRBV28 to TRBJ1-1; TRBD1 might be the D (5 bases). V was clipped by 7 bases and J by 4 bases, with 13 bases between them. The CDR3 contains 13 residues. Per the germline V gene, CDR1 is MDHEN and CDR2 is SYDVKM. The CDR3 loop is CASTQAFRTEAFF. The DNA for the CDR3 is TGTGCCAGCACACAGGCGTTCCGCACTGAAGCTTTCTTT.

In its sample, this clone ranks as medium-sized. The chain couples TRBV6-1 to TRBJ1-2; no firm D call. Deletions cut 5 bases from V and 7 bases from J, with 20 bases between. This CDR3 contains 15 residues. The germline CDR1 and CDR2 sequences are MNHNS and SASEGT. The CDR3 reads CASSSAQRARAGYTF. The CDR3 DNA sequence: TGTGCCAGCAGTTCCGCCCAGCGGGCGCGGGCTGGCTACACCTTC.

This clone is deemed medium-sized. This sequence joins TRBV5-1 and TRBJ2-7, with unresolved D. The germline CDR1 and CDR2 sequences are SGHRS and YFSETQ. V was trimmed by 0 bases and J by 5 bases, leaving 6 bases between them. The CDR3 is 12 amino acids. The CDR3 sequence is CASSLEQHEQYF. The CDR3 nucleotides are TGCGCCAGCAGCTTGGAACAACACGAGCAGTACTTC.

This clone was counted a few times. V is TRBV6-2 or TRBV6-3 and J is TRBJ2-7, with 8 bases fitting TRBD1. This CDR3 spans 18 amino acids. V dropped 2 bases and J dropped 7; count of bases not matched to a gene: 19. Germline values: CDR1 MNHEY, CDR2 SVGEGT. This CDR3 reads CASSYQSCPGQGQWEQYF. DNA of the CDR3: TGTGCCAGCAGTTACCAGAGCTGCCCCGGACAGGGTCAGTGGGAGCAGTACTTC.

With respect to this clone: A much larger clone sits a single nucleotide away, making a read error possible. The same CDR3 also results from other DNA sequences found in this sample. V usage is TRBV6-1 and J usage is TRBJ2-7; 12 bases are a match to TRBD2. In germline, CDR1 is MNHNS, CDR2 SASEGT. The CDR3 has 16 amino acids. CDR3 DNA: TGTGCCAGCAGTGAAATCGGACTAGCGGGGTTCTACGAACAGTACTTC. Its protein product is CASSEIGLAGFYEQYF.

This clone is categorized as medium-sized. This chain uses TRBV12-5 with TRBJ2-7; tentatively, D is TRBD1 or TRBD2 (5 bases each). Per the germline V gene, CDR1 is LGHNT and CDR2 is FRNRAP. The V end was cut by 7 bases, the J end by 3 bases, with 22 bases between. The CDR3 has 16 amino acids. CDR3 sequence reads: CASAPGPMWGSYEQYF. In DNA form, the CDR3 reads TGTGCTAGTGCCCCGGGCCCGATGTGGGGGAGCTACGAGCAGTACTTC.

This clone is classed as large (0.1 to 1%). The chain recombines TRBV28 with TRBJ2-7, with D possibly matching TRBD1 (6 bases). Germline assignment: CDR1 MDHEN and CDR2 SYDVKM. This CDR3 comprises 14 residues. The V gene lost 7 bases and the J gene lost 1 base, with 14 bases spanning the gap. The DNA of the CDR3 is TGTGCCAGCACTAGAGAGGGGGATTCCTACGAGCAGTACTTC. Amino acid sequence: CASTREGDSYEQYF.

This clone was counted a single time. This sequence joins TRBV20-1 and TRBJ2-1; possible D gene TRBD2, 5 bases. The CDR3 has 11 amino acids. V gave up 5 bases and J gave up 9 bases, with 11 bases separating them. CDR1 and CDR2 (germline): DFQATT, SNEGSKA (reference sequence). CDR3 nucleotides: TGCAGTGCTCCTACTCGGGGTGAGCAGTTCTTC. Translation: CSAPTRGEQFF.

The rearrangement joins TRBV28 to TRBJ2-1, with D hard to call. Deletions cut 2 bases from V and 2 bases from J, with 10 bases between. CDR1 is MDHEN, CDR2 SYDVKM, per germline. This CDR3 contains 15 residues. The CDR3: CASSLNGIAYNEQFF. For the CDR3, the DNA is TGTGCCAGCAGTTTAAATGGCATTGCCTACAATGAGCAGTTCTTC.

Worth noting for this clone: One junction end disagrees with the germline gene, perhaps due to a read error. The chain carries TRBV28 and TRBJ1-1; maybe TRBD1 (5 bases). From germline, CDR1 is MDHEN and CDR2 SYDVKM. The CDR3 is made up of 14 amino acids. The CDR3 coding sequence is TGTGCCAACAGTTCATGGACACGTGAGACTGAAGCTTTCTTT. Its protein product is CANSSWTRETEAFF.

By proportion, this clone is medium-sized. The rearrangement uses TRBV18 and TRBJ2-1; D possibly corresponds to TRBD2 (5 bases). Looked up from germline, CDR1 is KGHSH and CDR2 is LQKENI. This CDR3 comprises 15 residues. V was clipped by 6 bases and J by 6 bases, with 18 bases between them. The CDR3 here is CASSPDEDSPNEQFF. CDR3 in DNA: TGTGCCAGCTCCCCCGACGAGGACTCCCCCAATGAGCAGTTCTTC.

Sample share makes this clone medium-sized. The J gene is TRBJ2-3, the V gene TRBV7-9; TRBD2 aligns across 8 bases. This CDR3 region has 15 residues. J lost 4 bases, V lost 2 bases, and 5 bases had no gene match. Germline V gene lookup returns CDR1 SEHNR and CDR2 FQNEAQ (reference sequence). The CDR3 DNA reads TGTGCCAGCAGCTTACTCAGCGGGAGAGCAGATACGCAGTATTTT. It translates to CASSLLSGRADTQYF.

This chain connects TRBV20-1 to TRBJ1-2; no clear D. The CDR3 sequence is 14 residues long. Germline assignment: CDR1 DFQATT and CDR2 SNEGSKA (reference sequence). V was pared by 0 bases and J by 8 bases, with 16 bases between. Here the CDR3 reads CSARDQGWAGGYTF. As DNA, the CDR3 is TGCAGTGCTAGAGATCAAGGCTGGGCGGGAGGCTACACCTTC.

This clone is medium-sized (0.01 to 0.1%) by share. The gene calls are TRBV19 and TRBJ2-1; tentative D call: TRBD2 (5 bases). V was trimmed by 0 bases and J by 0 bases, leaving 15 bases between them. Germline assignment: CDR1 LNHDA and CDR2 SQIVND (reference sequence). The length of the CDR3 is 18 residues. CDR3 sequence: CASSIDGREWGSYNEQFF. The CDR3 DNA reads as TGTGCCAGTAGTATAGATGGTAGGGAGTGGGGCTCCTACAATGAGCAGTTCTTC.

This clone occurred a few times. The V call is TRBV5-1, the J call TRBJ2-7, with 7 bases aligning to TRBD1. V shed 0 bases, J shed 0 bases, and the junction held 3 bases outside the gene matches. The length of the CDR3 is 15 residues. Germline V CDR1 and CDR2: SGHRS, YFSETQ. The CDR3 loop reads CASSLGQGFSYEQYF. CDR3 in DNA: TGCGCCAGCAGCTTGGGACAGGGTTTCTCCTACGAGCAGTACTTC.

By its share, this clone is medium-sized. The rearrangement links TRBV5-1 to TRBJ2-1, with 7 bases that match TRBD1. V trimming: 4 bases; J trimming: 0 bases; junction bases outside the gene matches: 10. The CDR3 sequence is 17 residues long. The V gene's germline CDR1 is SGHRS and CDR2 YFSETQ. CDR3 DNA: TGCGCCAGCAGCGTCACCACAGGGGATGCCTCCTACAATGAGCAGTTCTTC. Residues: CASSVTTGDASYNEQFF.